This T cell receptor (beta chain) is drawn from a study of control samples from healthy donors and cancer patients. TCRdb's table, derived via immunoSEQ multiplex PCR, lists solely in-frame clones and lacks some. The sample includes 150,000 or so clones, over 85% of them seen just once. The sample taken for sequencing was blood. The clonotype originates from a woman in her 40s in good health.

The CDR3, as DNA: TGTGCCAGCAGTTTTGGGGCATCTAACTATGGCTACACCTTC. The encoded protein is CASSFGASNYGYTF. The chain is built from TRBV28 and TRBJ1-2; D possibly corresponds to TRBD1 (5 bases). V was pared by 3 bases and J by 0 bases, with 8 bases between. CDR3 length: 14 residues. Germline V CDR1 and CDR2: MDHEN, SYDVKM.